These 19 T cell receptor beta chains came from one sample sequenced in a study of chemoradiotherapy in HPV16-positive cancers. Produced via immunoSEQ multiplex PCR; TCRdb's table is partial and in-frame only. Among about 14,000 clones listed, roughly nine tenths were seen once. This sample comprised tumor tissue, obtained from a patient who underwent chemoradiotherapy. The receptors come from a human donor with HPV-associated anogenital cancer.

The CDR3 spells CASSLNRQGRETQYF. The CDR3 nucleotides are TGTGCCAGCAGCTTAAACAGACAGGGGCGGGAGACCCAGTACTTC. The chain recombines TRBV7-8 with TRBJ2-5; 8 nucleotides align to TRBD1. The germline V gene encodes CDR1 SGHVS and CDR2 FQNEAQ. V shed 2 bases, J shed 5 bases, and the junction held 7 bases outside the gene matches. CDR3 length: 15 amino acids.

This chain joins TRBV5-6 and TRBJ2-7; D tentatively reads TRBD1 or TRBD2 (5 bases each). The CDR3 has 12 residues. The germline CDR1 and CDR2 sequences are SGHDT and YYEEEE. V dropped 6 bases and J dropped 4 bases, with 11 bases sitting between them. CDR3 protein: CASMERGYEQYF. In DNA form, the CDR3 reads TGTGCCAGCATGGAGAGGGGATACGAGCAGTACTTC.

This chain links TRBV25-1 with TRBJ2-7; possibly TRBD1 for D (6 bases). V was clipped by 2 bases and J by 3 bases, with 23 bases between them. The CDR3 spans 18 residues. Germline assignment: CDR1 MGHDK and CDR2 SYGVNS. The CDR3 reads CASSETPEQGLYLYEQYF. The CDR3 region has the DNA TGTGCCAGCAGTGAAACGCCGGAACAGGGCCTATACCTCTACGAGCAGTACTTC.

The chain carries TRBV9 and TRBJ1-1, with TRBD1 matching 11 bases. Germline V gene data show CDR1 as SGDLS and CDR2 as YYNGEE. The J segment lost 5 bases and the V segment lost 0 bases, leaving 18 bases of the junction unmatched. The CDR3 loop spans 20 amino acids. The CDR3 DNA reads TGTGCCAGCAGCGTAGCACCTATATACCGGGACAGGGGGGTCGGTACTGAAGCTTTCTTT. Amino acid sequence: CASSVAPIYRDRGVGTEAFF.

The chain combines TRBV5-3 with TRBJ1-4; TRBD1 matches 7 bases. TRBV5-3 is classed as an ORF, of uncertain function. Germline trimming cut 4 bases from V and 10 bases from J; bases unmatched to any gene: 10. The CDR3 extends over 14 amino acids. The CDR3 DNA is TGTGCCAGAAGCAACTTTGGGGGACAGAGAAAACTGTTTTTT. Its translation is CARSNFGGQRKLFF.

The CDR3: CASRFFSSSGELFF. Written as DNA, the CDR3 is TGTGCCAGCCGGTTCTTCTCCAGCTCCGGGGAGCTGTTTTTT. The V and J genes are TRBV6-4 and TRBJ2-2, with D uncertain. Trimming pared 8 bases from V and 6 bases from J, leaving 16 bases between. This CDR3 has 14 amino acids. Germline V gene data show CDR1 as MRHNA and CDR2 as SNTAGT.

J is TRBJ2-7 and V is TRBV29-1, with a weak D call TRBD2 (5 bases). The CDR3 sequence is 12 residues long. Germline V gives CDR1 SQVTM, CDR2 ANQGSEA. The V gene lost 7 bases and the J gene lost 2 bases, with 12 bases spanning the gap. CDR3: CSGGEQTYEQYF. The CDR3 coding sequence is TGCAGCGGTGGGGAGCAGACCTACGAGCAGTACTTC.

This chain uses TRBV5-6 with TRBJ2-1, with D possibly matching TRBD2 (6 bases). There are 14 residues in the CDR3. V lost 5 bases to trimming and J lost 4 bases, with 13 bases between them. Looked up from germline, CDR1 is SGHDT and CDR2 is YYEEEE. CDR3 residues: CASRGRGDYNEQFF. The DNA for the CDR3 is TGTGCCAGCAGGGGGCGGGGAGATTACAATGAGCAGTTCTTC.

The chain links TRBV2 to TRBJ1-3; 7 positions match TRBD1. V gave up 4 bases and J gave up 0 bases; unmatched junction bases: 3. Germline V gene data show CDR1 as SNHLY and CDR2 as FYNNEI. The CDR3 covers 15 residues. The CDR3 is CASSADRASGNTIYF. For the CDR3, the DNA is TGTGCCAGCAGTGCTGACAGGGCCTCTGGAAACACCATATATTTT.

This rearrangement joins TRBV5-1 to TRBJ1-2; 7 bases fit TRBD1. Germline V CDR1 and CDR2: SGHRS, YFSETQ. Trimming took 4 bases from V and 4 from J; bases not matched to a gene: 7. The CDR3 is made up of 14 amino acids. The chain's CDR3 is CASSNPTGPYGYTF. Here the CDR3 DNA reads TGCGCCAGCAGCAATCCGACAGGGCCCTATGGCTACACCTTC. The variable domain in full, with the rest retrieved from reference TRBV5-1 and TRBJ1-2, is KAGVTQTPRYLIKTRGQQVTLSCSPISGHRSVSWYQQTPGQGLQFLFEYFSETQRNKGNFPGRFSGRQFSNSRSEMNVSTLELGDSALYLCASSNPTGPYGYTFGSGTRLTVV.

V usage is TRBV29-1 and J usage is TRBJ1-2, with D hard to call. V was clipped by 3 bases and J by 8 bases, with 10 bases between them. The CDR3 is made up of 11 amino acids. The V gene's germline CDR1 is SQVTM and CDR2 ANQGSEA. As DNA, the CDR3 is TGCAGCGTTGATGACCGAGTGGGCTACACCTTC. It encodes CSVDDRVGYTF. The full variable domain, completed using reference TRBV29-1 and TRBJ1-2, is SAVISQKPSRDICQRGTSLTIQCQVDSQVTMMFWYRQQPGQSLTLIATANQGSEATYESGFVIDKFPISRPNLTFSTLTVSNMSPEDSSIYLCSVDDRVGYTFGSGTRLTVV.

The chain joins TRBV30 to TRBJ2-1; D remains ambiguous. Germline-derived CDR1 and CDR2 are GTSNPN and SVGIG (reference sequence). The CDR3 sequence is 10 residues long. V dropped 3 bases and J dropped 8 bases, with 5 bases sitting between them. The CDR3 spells CAWSMDEQFF. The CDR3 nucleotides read TGTGCCTGGAGCATGGATGAGCAGTTCTTC.

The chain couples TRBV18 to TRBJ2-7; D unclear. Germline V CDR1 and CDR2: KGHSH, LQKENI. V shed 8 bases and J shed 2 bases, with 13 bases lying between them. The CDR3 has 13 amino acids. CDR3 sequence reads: CASAQVATYEQYF. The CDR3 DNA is TGTGCCAGCGCCCAGGTGGCAACCTACGAGCAGTACTTC. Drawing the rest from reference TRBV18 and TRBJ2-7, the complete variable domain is NAGVMQNPRHLVRRRGQEARLRCSPMKGHSHVYWYRQLPEEGLKFMVYLQKENIIDESGMPKERFSAEFPKEGPSILRIQQVVRGDSAAYFCASAQVATYEQYFGPGTRLTVT.

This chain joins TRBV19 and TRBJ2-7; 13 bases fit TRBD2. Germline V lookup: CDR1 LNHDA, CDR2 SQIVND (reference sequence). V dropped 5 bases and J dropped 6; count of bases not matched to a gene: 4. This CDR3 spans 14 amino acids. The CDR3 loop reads CASSPTSGRGEQYF. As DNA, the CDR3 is TGTGCCAGTAGTCCTACTAGCGGGAGGGGCGAGCAGTACTTC.

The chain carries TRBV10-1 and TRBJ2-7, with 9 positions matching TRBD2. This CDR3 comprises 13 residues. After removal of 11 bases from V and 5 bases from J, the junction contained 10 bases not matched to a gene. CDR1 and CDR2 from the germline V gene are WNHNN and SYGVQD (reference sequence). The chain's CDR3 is CAGRTSGPHEQYF. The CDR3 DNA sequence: TGCGCCGGACGAACTAGCGGGCCCCACGAGCAGTACTTC.

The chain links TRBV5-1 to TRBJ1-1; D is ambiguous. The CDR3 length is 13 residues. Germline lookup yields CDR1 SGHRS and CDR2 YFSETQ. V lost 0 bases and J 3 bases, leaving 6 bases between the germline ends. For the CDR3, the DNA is TGCGCCAGCAGCTTGGGCAGTGACACTGAAGCTTTCTTT. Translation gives CASSLGSDTEAFF. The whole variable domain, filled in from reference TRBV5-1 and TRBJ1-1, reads KAGVTQTPRYLIKTRGQQVTLSCSPISGHRSVSWYQQTPGQGLQFLFEYFSETQRNKGNFPGRFSGRQFSNSRSEMNVSTLELGDSALYLCASSLGSDTEAFFGQGTRLTVV.

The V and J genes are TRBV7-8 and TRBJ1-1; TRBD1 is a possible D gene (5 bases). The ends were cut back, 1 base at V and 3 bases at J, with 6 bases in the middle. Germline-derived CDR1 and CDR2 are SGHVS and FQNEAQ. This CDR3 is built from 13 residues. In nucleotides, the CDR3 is TGTGCCAGCAGCTTAGGAGGGGACACTGAAGCTTTCTTT. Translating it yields CASSLGGDTEAFF.

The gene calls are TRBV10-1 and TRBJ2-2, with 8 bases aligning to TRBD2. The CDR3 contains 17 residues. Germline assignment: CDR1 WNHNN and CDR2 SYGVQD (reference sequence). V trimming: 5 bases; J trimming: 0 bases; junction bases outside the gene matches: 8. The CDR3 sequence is CASSSPGLDSNTGELFF. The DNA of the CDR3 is TGCGCCAGCAGTTCCCCGGGACTAGACTCGAACACCGGGGAGCTGTTTTTT.

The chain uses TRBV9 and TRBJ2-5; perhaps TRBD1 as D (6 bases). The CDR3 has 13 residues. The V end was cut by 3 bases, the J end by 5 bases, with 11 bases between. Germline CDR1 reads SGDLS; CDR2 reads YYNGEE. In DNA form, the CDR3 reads TGTGCCAGCAGCGAACAGGGTTTCGAGACCCAGTACTTC. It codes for CASSEQGFETQYF. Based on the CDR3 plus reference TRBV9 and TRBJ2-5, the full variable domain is DSGVTQTPKHLITATGQRVTLRCSPRSGDLSVYWYQQSLDQGLQFLIQYYNGEERAKGNILERFSAQQFPDLHSELNLSSLELGDSALYFCASSEQGFETQYFGPGTRLLVL.